A selection of T cell receptor beta chains follows, all from one sample in a study of T cell repertoires in ileal Crohn's disease. Profiled with immunoSEQ multiplex PCR; TCRdb holds only in-frame clones, not every one. Here the sample spans approximately 13,000 clones, around 80% being singletons. Source material: ileal tissue. These receptors originate from an adult with Crohn's disease. Each CDR3 is given with its conserved first and last residue. The D gene is left open where the match is weak. Size is stated for part of the rows, as once, few or many counts, or as a class when the clone is expanded.

>-|-|TRBJ2-7|TRBV11-2
TGTGCCAGCAGCTTAGAGGTCAGGGGCGAGCAGTACTTC
CASSLEVRGEQYF
>-|-|TRBJ1-3|TRBV19
TGTGCCAGTACCCTAACGGGGTACGGAAACACCATATATTTT
CASTLTGYGNTIYF
>-|-|TRBJ1-3|TRBV7-9
TGTGCCAGCAGTGCGGGCGGGAATCGTGGAAACACCATATATTTT
CASSAGGNRGNTIYF
>-|-|TRBJ1-5|TRBV18
TGTGCCAGCTCACCATCTCCCCATCAGCCCCAGCATTTT
CASSPSPHQPQHF
>few|TRBD1|TRBJ2-1|TRBV2
TGTGCCAGCACTATGGGACAGGGAATGGGCAATGAGCAGTTCTTC
CASTMGQGMGNEQFF
>-|TRBD2|TRBJ2-7|TRBV11-2
TGTGCCAGCAGACTAGCGGGAGTATCCGAGCAGTACTTC
CASRLAGVSEQYF
>-|-|TRBJ2-7|TRBV9
TGTGCCAGCAGCGTAGGGGTGTCGGGTGACGAGCAGTACTTC
CASSVGVSGDEQYF
>-|-|TRBJ1-3|TRBV2
TGTGCCAGCAGTGAGAGGAGTACTGGAAACACCATATATTTT
CASSERSTGNTIYF
>-|TRBD1|TRBJ2-2|TRBV6-1
TGTGCCAGCAGTGAAGTTCTGGGACAGGGCACCGGGGAGCTGTTTTTT
CASSEVLGQGTGELFF
>-|TRBD1|TRBJ2-1|TRBV5-1
TGCGCCAGCAGAAAACAGGGGCCTGATCCATACAATGAGCAGTTCTTC
CASRKQGPDPYNEQFF
>once|-|TRBJ1-2|TRBV9
TGTGCCAGCAGCGTAGGACCGGGGAACGGCTACACCTTC
CASSVGPGNGYTF
>-|TRBD2|TRBJ2-7|TRBV9
TGTGCCAGCAGCGTAGTCCCCAGACTAGCGGGGGTTGCCGAGCAGTACTTC
CASSVVPRLAGVAEQYF
>few|TRBD2|TRBJ2-1|TRBV18
TGTGCCAGCTCACCGGGGACTAGCGGGGAGAGGGATGAGCAGTTCTTC
CASSPGTSGERDEQFF
>-|-|TRBJ1-1|TRBV7-3
TGTGCCAGCAGCTTAGGGGGAGGGGGAGGAACTGAAGCTTTCTTT
CASSLGGGGGTEAFF
>-|-|TRBJ1-1|TRBV6-1
TGTGCCAGCAGCCACGGGGGGGTTGAAGCTTTCTTT
CASSHGGVEAFF
>-|TRBD1|TRBJ2-3|TRBV7-8
TGTGCCACGACAGGGGACGCGGGGTCCACAGATACGCAGTATTTT
CATTGDAGSTDTQYF
>-|-|TRBJ2-1|TRBV5-5
TGTGCCAGCAGCTTGATCCCGCGAGGGGGAAATGAGCAGTTCTTC
CASSLIPRGGNEQFF
>once|-|TRBJ2-1|TRBV6-5
TGTGCCAGCAGTTACATAGTAACGGGAGCGGGTAATGAGCAGTTCTTC
CASSYIVTGAGNEQFF
>-|-|TRBJ2-2|TRBV5-1
TGCGCCAGCTCGACAGATACCCCCGGGGAGCTGTTTTTT
CASSTDTPGELFF
>-|TRBD2|TRBJ2-7|TRBV19
TGTGCCAGTAGTATCCTAGCGGGATTCTCCTACGAGCAGTACTTC
CASSILAGFSYEQYF
>-|-|TRBJ2-5|TRBV18
TGTGCCAGCGCGATAGACATCCGGGAGACCCAGTACTTC
CASAIDIRETQYF
>-|TRBD2|TRBJ2-7|TRBV27
TGTGCCAGCAGTTTATGGGGCGGGGGGGCCTACGAGCAGTACTTC
CASSLWGGGAYEQYF
>-|TRBD2|TRBJ2-3|TRBV5-1
TGCGCCAGCAGGAGGAGTAGCGGGGGGGCGGGCGCAGATACGCAGTATTTT
CASRRSSGGAGADTQYF
>-|TRBD1|TRBJ1-2|TRBV7-2
TGTGCCAGCAGCCCGGGACAGGGTTTCAACTATGGCTACACCTTC
CASSPGQGFNYGYTF
>few|-|TRBJ2-5|TRBV9
TGTGCCAGCAGCGTAGGAGGAGGGGTTATCCAAGAGACCCAGTACTTC
CASSVGGGVIQETQYF
>-|-|TRBJ1-5|TRBV15
TGTGCCACCAGCAGGGACCTCCCCAGGGGACGGAATCAGCCCCAGCATTTT
CATSRDLPRGRNQPQHF
>few|-|TRBJ1-6|TRBV7-9
TGTGCCAGCAGCTTGGTCGGGAATTCACCCCTCCACTTT
CASSLVGNSPLHF
>-|TRBD1|TRBJ1-1|TRBV6-5
TGTGCCAGCAGTCACAGGGGTCGGAGCACTGAAGCTTTCTTT
CASSHRGRSTEAFF
>-|TRBD2|TRBJ2-1|TRBV18
TGTGCCAGCTCACCTCCAAAGGGGTACCAGCGGGGACACAATGAGCAGTTCTTC
CASSPPKGYQRGHNEQFF
>-|-|TRBJ2-7|TRBV4-2
TGTGCCAGCAGCCAGGGACTTCGCTACGAGCAGTACTTC
CASSQGLRYEQYF
>-|TRBD1|TRBJ2-7|TRBV18
TGTGCCAGCTCTTGGATAGGGGTTGGACAGGGGCGATACGAGCAGTACTTC
CASSWIGVGQGRYEQYF
>-|-|TRBJ1-2|TRBV28
TGTGCCAGCAGTTTATGGGCGGTTCCTAACTATGGCTACACCTTC
CASSLWAVPNYGYTF
>-|TRBD1|TRBJ1-1|TRBV11-2
TGTGCCAGCAGCCGGAGGGACAGGGGAAGGACTGAAGCTTTCTTT
CASSRRDRGRTEAFF
>-|TRBD2|TRBJ2-1|TRBV19
TGTGCCAGTAGTCCAACTAGCGGGGGTTTTGGCAATGAGCAGTTCTTC
CASSPTSGGFGNEQFF
>-|-|TRBJ2-6|TRBV5-1
TGCGCCAGCAGCCAAACAAGTACAGGATCTGGGGCCAACGTCCTGACTTTC
CASSQTSTGSGANVLTF
>-|TRBD2|TRBJ2-7|TRBV10-1
TGCGCCAGCAGTGAGTCTTTTCCCAGCGGGACGAATCTGGACGAGCAGTACTTC
CASSESFPSGTNLDEQYF
>-|TRBD1|TRBJ2-5|TRBV19
TGTGCCAGTAGTATAGACTCAGGGGGAGAGACCCAGTACTTC
CASSIDSGGETQYF
>-|-|TRBJ1-5|TRBV6-1
TGTGCCAGCAAAGAGGGACTTAGCAATCAGCCCCAGCATTTT
CASKEGLSNQPQHF
>once|TRBD1|TRBJ1-2|TRBV19
TGTGCCACCGGACAGGGGAGGGGCTACACCTTC
CATGQGRGYTF
>-|TRBD1|TRBJ1-2|TRBV5-1
TGCGCCAGCAGCTTCCCGGACAGGGAGTCTAACTATGGCTACACCTTC
CASSFPDRESNYGYTF
>-|-|TRBJ1-2|TRBV2
TGTGCCAGCAGTGAAGGTGTTGCAGGGGTTCGTGAATATGGCTACACCTTC
CASSEGVAGVREYGYTF
>-|TRBD1|TRBJ1-2|TRBV6-5
TGTGCCAGCAGTACCCCGGGACAGCCCGCTGGCTACACCTTC
CASSTPGQPAGYTF
>-|-|TRBJ2-7|TRBV10-3
TGTGCCATCAGTGCCTGGGGTGGACAGTCATACGAGCAGTACTTC
CAISAWGGQSYEQYF
>-|-|TRBJ1-6|TRBV7-3
TGTGCCAGCAGCTTAACGCCGGGTTCACCCCTCCACTTT
CASSLTPGSPLHF
>-|TRBD2|TRBJ2-3|TRBV5-4
TGTGCCAGCAGCGCAAGCGGGGCCAACACAGATACGCAGTATTTT
CASSASGANTDTQYF
>-|-|TRBJ1-4|TRBV7-2
TGTGCCAGCAGCCCCGGGACAACTAATGAAAAACTGTTTTTT
CASSPGTTNEKLFF